These 31 T cell receptor beta chains came from one sample sequenced in a study of blood T cell repertoires in COVID-19. Method: immunoSEQ multiplex PCR; TCRdb's copy keeps in-frame clones and lacks some. The sample gives roughly 330,000 clones, about 82% of which show up once; 1.5% to 2% is in the top ten. The specimen was peripheral blood. These receptors came from a woman between 45 and 60 years old with acute or convalescent COVID-19.

The gene calls are TRBV19 and TRBJ2-1, with D maybe TRBD2 (6 bases). V was trimmed by 5 bases and J by 9 bases, leaving 23 bases between them. The CDR3 contains 16 residues. Germline CDR1 and CDR2: LNHDA and SQIVND (reference sequence). CDR3 DNA sequence: TGTGCCAGTAGTTTTAGGAGGGGATTCGGTTTCGGTGAGCAGTTCTTC. Its protein is CASSFRRGFGFGEQFF.

The chain recombines TRBV28 with TRBJ1-3; D might be TRBD1 (6 bases). Germline V lookup: CDR1 MDHEN, CDR2 SYDVKM. CDR3 length: 15 amino acids. V lost 2 bases, J lost 3 bases, and 11 bases lay in between. The CDR3 sequence is CASSLEAGVGNTIYF. In DNA form, the CDR3 reads TGTGCCAGCAGTTTAGAGGCAGGGGTTGGAAACACCATATATTTT.

CDR3: CASSARQGSYNSPLHF. Here the CDR3 DNA reads TGTGCCAGCAGCGCACGACAGGGTTCCTATAATTCACCCCTCCACTTT. The V gene is TRBV3-1 (or the pseudogene TRBV3-2), the J gene TRBJ1-6; TRBD1 agrees at 7 bases. CDR1 and CDR2 (germline): LGHDT, YNNKEL (reference sequence). The CDR3 is 16 amino acids. Losses at the gene ends were 5 bases for V and 1 base for J; bases not matched to a gene: 5.

The CDR3 DNA sequence: TGTGCCAGCAAGAACGGGGGGGAAGCTTTCTTT. The encoded protein is CASKNGGEAFF. This sequence joins TRBV6-5 and TRBJ1-1; D is perhaps TRBD1 (5 bases). The CDR3 totals 11 residues. CDR1 is MNHEY and CDR2 is SVGAGI in the germline V gene. V dropped 7 bases and J dropped 8 bases, with 11 bases sitting between them.

Here the CDR3 reads CASSQRDRGHQETQYF. The CDR3 DNA reads TGTGCCAGCAGCCAGCGGGACAGGGGACACCAAGAGACCCAGTACTTC. The gene calls are TRBV7-9 and TRBJ2-5; 10 positions agree with TRBD1. The J segment lost 0 bases and the V segment lost 5 bases, leaving 6 bases of the junction unmatched. Germline CDR1 reads SEHNR; CDR2 reads FQNEAQ (reference sequence). The CDR3 is 16 residues long.

This chain uses TRBV5-5 with TRBJ2-3; D remains unclear. V was pared by 0 bases and J by 2 bases, with 10 bases between. Germline CDR1 reads SGHKS; CDR2 reads YYEKEE (reference sequence). This CDR3 has 15 residues. The CDR3 DNA sequence: TGTGCCAGCAGCTTGGACTACCTTATCACAGATACGCAGTATTTT. Its protein product is CASSLDYLITDTQYF. The full variable domain, in which reference TRBV5-5 and TRBJ2-3 provide the parts outside the CDR3, is DAGVTQSPTHLIKTRGQQVTLRCSPISGHKSVSWYQQVLGQGPQFIFQYYEKEERGRGNFPDRFSARQFPNYSSELNVNALLLGDSALYLCASSLDYLITDTQYFGPGTRLTVL.

This clone was seen just once. The CDR3 nucleotides read TGTGCCAGCAGCCAAGCGGACAGGGCGGTCTATGGCTACACCTTC. It is translated as CASSQADRAVYGYTF. The V call is TRBV3-1 (or the pseudogene TRBV3-2), the J call TRBJ1-2; 8 bases are a match to TRBD1. From germline, CDR1 is LGHDT and CDR2 YNNKEL (reference sequence). V was clipped by 1 base and J by 4 bases; unmatched bases: 5. The CDR3 is made up of 15 amino acids.

The CDR3 region is CASSRRDRVDSPLHF. The CDR3 coding sequence is TGTGCCAGCAGCCGCCGGGACAGGGTGGATTCACCCCTCCACTTT. This rearrangement joins TRBV4-2 to TRBJ1-6, with TRBD1 matching 9 bases. After removal of 4 bases from V and 8 bases from J, the junction contained 6 bases not matched to a gene. This CDR3 is built from 15 residues. Germline V gene sequence: CDR1 LGHNA, CDR2 YNFKEQ.

This clone has just a few counts. V and J are TRBV9 and TRBJ2-1, with 15 positions matching TRBD2. The V gene's germline CDR1 is SGDLS and CDR2 YYNGEE. The CDR3 length is 17 residues. The V segment lost 4 bases and the J segment 5 bases; nucleotides outside the gene matches: 7. In nucleotides, the CDR3 is TGTGCCAGCAGCCGAGGCCGGACTAGCGGGAGGGACAATGAGCAGTTCTTC. Translating it yields CASSRGRTSGRDNEQFF.

The count of this clone is one. This chain links TRBV18 with TRBJ2-7; 9 bases align to TRBD1. Germline values: CDR1 KGHSH, CDR2 LQKENI. The CDR3 is made up of 15 amino acids. V was pared by 0 bases and J by 5 bases, with 5 bases of the junction left unmatched. Written as DNA, the CDR3 is TGTGCCAGCTCACCACCGGGACAGGGAACCCACGAGCAGTACTTC. It codes for CASSPPGQGTHEQYF.

The chain has TRBV7-6 and TRBJ2-3, with D uncertain. V shed 3 bases and J shed 0 bases, with 16 bases lying between them. Germline assignment: CDR1 SGHVS and CDR2 FNYEAQ. The length of the CDR3 is 17 residues. CDR3 protein: CASSLLTPLPSTDTQYF. The CDR3 region has the DNA TGTGCCAGCAGCTTGCTTACTCCACTCCCTAGCACAGATACGCAGTATTTT.

This clone was counted a single time. The chain combines TRBV27 with TRBJ1-2; perhaps TRBD1 as D (6 bases). The CDR3 runs 15 residues. Germline assignment: CDR1 MNHEY and CDR2 SMNVEV (reference sequence). Trimming cost V 3 bases and J 4 bases, with 15 bases left between them. CDR3 nucleotide sequence: TGTGCCAGCAGTTTTGGGCCAGGGGATAGCTATGGCTACACCTTC. Translation: CASSFGPGDSYGYTF.

The chain carries TRBV5-1 and TRBJ1-4; 9 bases map to TRBD1. The V gene's germline CDR1 is SGHRS and CDR2 YFSETQ. V lost 4 bases, J lost 10 bases, and 11 bases stayed unmatched. The CDR3 covers 15 residues. In DNA form, the CDR3 reads TGCGCCAGCAGCCCACCGGGACAGGGTAGGGGAAAACTGTTTTTT. It encodes CASSPPGQGRGKLFF.

The J gene is TRBJ2-3, the V gene TRBV24-1, with 7 bases that match TRBD2. Germline loops: CDR1 KGHDR, CDR2 SFDVKD. Germline trimming cut 4 bases from V and 4 bases from J; bases unmatched to any gene: 4. The CDR3 sequence is 14 residues long. DNA for the CDR3: TGTGCCACCAGTGACCCCCGGGGGGCAGATACGCAGTATTTT. Translated: CATSDPRGADTQYF.

This chain links TRBV2 with TRBJ1-5; weak D call: TRBD1 (5 bases). The CDR3 spans 18 residues. The ends were cut back, 1 base at V and 1 base at J, with 17 bases in the middle. Germline CDR1 and CDR2: SNHLY and FYNNEI. CDR3 sequence reads: CASSEEAAGGASNQPQHF. CDR3 in DNA: TGTGCCAGCAGTGAAGAGGCAGCCGGAGGGGCGAGCAATCAGCCCCAGCATTTT.

The chain has TRBV6-1 and TRBJ1-1; the D is unclear. V gave up 2 bases and J gave up 2 bases, with 9 bases separating them. Looked up from germline, CDR1 is MNHNS and CDR2 is SASEGT. The CDR3 runs to 14 residues. CDR3 DNA sequence: TGTGCCAGCAGTGAAAGCGACGGAAACACTGAAGCTTTCTTT. Amino acids: CASSESDGNTEAFF.

The chain uses TRBV28 and TRBJ1-5, with D uncertain. V lost 3 bases, J lost 5 bases, and 5 bases lay in between. From germline, CDR1 is MDHEN and CDR2 SYDVKM. The length of the CDR3 is 12 residues. CDR3 nucleotide sequence: TGTGCCAGCAGTTTCCCCGATCAGCCCCAGCATTTT. Protein sequence: CASSFPDQPQHF.

There are a few counts of this clone. The genes are TRBV24-1 and TRBJ1-2; 9 bases line up with TRBD1. The V gene end was trimmed by 3 bases and the J gene end by 2 bases; junction bases not matched to a gene: 3. This CDR3 is 15 amino acids long. The germline V gene has CDR1 KGHDR and CDR2 SFDVKD. The CDR3 region is CATSDTGTGNYGYTF. CDR3 sequence (DNA): TGTGCCACCAGTGATACCGGGACAGGGAACTATGGCTACACCTTC.

The V gene is TRBV6-5, the J gene TRBJ1-1; D may be TRBD1 (5 bases). This CDR3 region has 13 residues. From germline, CDR1 is MNHEY and CDR2 SVGAGI. Trimming left V 5 bases short and J 4 bases short, with 11 bases between. The CDR3 reads CASSPGFSTEAFF. CDR3 DNA: TGTGCCAGCAGTCCAGGGTTTAGCACTGAAGCTTTCTTT.

The V and J genes are TRBV23-1 and TRBJ2-6; D perhaps matches TRBD1 (6 bases). TRBV23-1 is treated as an ORF (open reading frame) with a function not yet certain. Between the trimmed V and J ends, which lost 2 bases and 4 bases, there was a span of 9 bases. The CDR3 runs to 15 residues. For the CDR3, the DNA is TGCGCCAGCAGTCAAACAGGGTACGGGGCCAACGTCCTGACTTTC. It codes for CASSQTGYGANVLTF.

This clone was detected only a few times. The rearrangement uses TRBV29-1 and TRBJ2-4, with a tentative D call TRBD1 (7 bases). Trimming removed 7 bases at V and 4 bases at J, with 17 bases between. In germline, CDR1 is SQVTM, CDR2 ANQGSEA. The CDR3 sequence is 14 residues long. CDR3 nucleotide sequence: TGCAGCGCCGCGGGACAGCACGCTAAAAACATTCAGTACTTC. Translating gives CSAAGQHAKNIQYF.

V usage is TRBV4-1 and J usage is TRBJ2-2; 10 bases are shared with TRBD2. Germline CDR1 MGHRA, CDR2 YSYEKL. V was clipped by 0 bases and J by 4 bases; unmatched bases: 11. CDR3 length equals 19 residues. The CDR3 spells CASSQDRGLAHTTTGELFF. The CDR3 DNA reads as TGCGCCAGCAGCCAAGATAGGGGACTAGCGCACACAACCACCGGGGAGCTGTTTTTT.

Remarks on this clone: The same CDR3 also results from other DNA sequences found in this sample. V is TRBV28 and J is TRBJ1-2; D is uncertain. V lost 6 bases, J lost 3 bases, and 17 bases lay in between. Germline V gene lookup returns CDR1 MDHEN and CDR2 SYDVKM. CDR3 length: 15 amino acids. This CDR3 reads CASSYTAVGDYGYTF. CDR3 coding DNA: TGTGCCAGCAGCTACACCGCCGTCGGGGACTATGGCTACACCTTC.

This clone was seen a few times. The rearrangement joins TRBV28 to TRBJ1-5; D remains ambiguous. In germline, CDR1 is MDHEN, CDR2 SYDVKM. Trimming removed 2 bases from V and 5 bases from J, with 13 bases in between. The CDR3 totals 15 residues. CDR3 coding DNA: TGTGCCAGCAGTTTACCCAACCGGAGGGATCAGCCCCAGCATTTT. As protein: CASSLPNRRDQPQHF.

V gene TRBV3-1 (or the pseudogene TRBV3-2) combines with J gene TRBJ2-7, with TRBD1 matching 8 bases. The length of the CDR3 is 16 residues. Per germline, CDR1 LGHDT and CDR2 YNNKEL (reference sequence). V was pared by 4 bases and J by 7 bases, with 15 bases of the junction left unmatched. The CDR3 is CASSRTQGAQGREQYF. For the CDR3, the DNA is TGTGCCAGCAGCCGAACCCAGGGGGCGCAGGGTAGGGAGCAGTACTTC.

The genes are TRBV5-1 and TRBJ2-7; 8 nucleotides match TRBD1. Trimming removed 5 bases from V and 2 bases from J; junction bases left unmatched: 6. The CDR3 loop spans 14 amino acids. Germline V gives CDR1 SGHRS, CDR2 YFSETQ. The CDR3 DNA reads TGCGCCAGCAGTTTTTGGACAGGGCCCTACGAGCAGTACTTC. It codes for CASSFWTGPYEQYF.

The chain's CDR3 is CSASSDNEQFF. The CDR3 region has the DNA TGCAGTGCTAGTTCGGACAATGAGCAGTTCTTC. The V and J genes are TRBV20-1 and TRBJ2-1; D gene uncertain. The CDR3 consists of 11 residues. Germline loops: CDR1 DFQATT, CDR2 SNEGSKA (reference sequence). With 3 bases removed from V and 5 bases from J, the gap between germline ends came to 5 bases.

The chain joins TRBV25-1 to TRBJ2-7; 8 positions agree with TRBD1. Trimming cost V 5 bases and J 0 bases; bases outside gene matches: 6. This CDR3 has 15 residues. Germline-derived CDR1 and CDR2 are MGHDK and SYGVNS. CDR3 sequence: CASSLLGQGSYEQYF. The CDR3 DNA sequence: TGTGCCAGCAGTTTATTAGGACAGGGCTCCTACGAGCAGTACTTC.

In its sample, this clone was seen once. J is TRBJ1-2 and V is TRBV19, with TRBD1 as a possible D gene (6 bases). Germline values: CDR1 LNHDA, CDR2 SQIVND (reference sequence). V lost 6 bases, J lost 8 bases, and 10 bases lay in between. This CDR3 contains 11 residues. Written as DNA, the CDR3 is TGTGCCAGTAGCCGGGACACAGGCTACACCTTC. This gives the protein CASSRDTGYTF.

V usage is TRBV27 and J usage is TRBJ2-7; 8 nucleotides align to TRBD2. This CDR3 is 16 amino acids long. The germline CDR1 and CDR2 sequences are MNHEY and SMNVEV (reference sequence). V trimming: 5 bases; J trimming: 5 bases; junction bases outside the gene matches: 14. The CDR3 reads CASSRSGGGYFNEQYF. The CDR3 nucleotides are TGTGCCAGCAGTCGATCGGGGGGGGGTTATTTCAACGAGCAGTACTTC.

This chain connects TRBV5-1 to TRBJ2-7, with 9 nucleotides matching TRBD1. J gave up 4 bases and V 4 bases, and 6 bases lay outside the gene matches. Germline CDR1 reads SGHRS; CDR2 reads YFSETQ. The CDR3 contains 14 residues. The CDR3 is CASSDGTGRYEQYF. The CDR3 DNA sequence: TGCGCCAGCAGCGACGGGACAGGGAGGTACGAGCAGTACTTC.